This T cell receptor (beta chain) was recorded in a study of chemoradiotherapy in HPV16-positive cancers. Study-level findings and limits: HPV-responsive T-cell expansion during chemoradiotherapy was linked to improved recurrence-free survival in HPV16-positive patients.

Notes on this clone: The antigen remains undetermined.

Germline V gives CDR1 SGHRS, CDR2 YFSETQ. The V gene lost 2 bases and the J gene lost 0 bases, with 14 bases spanning the gap. The CDR3 loop spans 17 amino acids. The protocol was immunoSEQ multiplex PCR, while the TCRdb copy is restricted to in-frame clones and leaves out a portion. The table includes about 12,000 clones, approximately 86% detected once. The material was blood, obtained from a patient who underwent chemoradiotherapy. The J gene is TRBJ1-4, the V gene TRBV5-1, with D tentatively TRBD1 (5 bases). This clonotype originated in a human donor with HPV-associated anogenital cancer. CDR3 in amino acids: CASSLGHFPATNEKLFF. The CDR3, as DNA: TGCGCCAGCAGCTTAGGACACTTCCCTGCAACTAATGAAAAACTGTTTTTT.